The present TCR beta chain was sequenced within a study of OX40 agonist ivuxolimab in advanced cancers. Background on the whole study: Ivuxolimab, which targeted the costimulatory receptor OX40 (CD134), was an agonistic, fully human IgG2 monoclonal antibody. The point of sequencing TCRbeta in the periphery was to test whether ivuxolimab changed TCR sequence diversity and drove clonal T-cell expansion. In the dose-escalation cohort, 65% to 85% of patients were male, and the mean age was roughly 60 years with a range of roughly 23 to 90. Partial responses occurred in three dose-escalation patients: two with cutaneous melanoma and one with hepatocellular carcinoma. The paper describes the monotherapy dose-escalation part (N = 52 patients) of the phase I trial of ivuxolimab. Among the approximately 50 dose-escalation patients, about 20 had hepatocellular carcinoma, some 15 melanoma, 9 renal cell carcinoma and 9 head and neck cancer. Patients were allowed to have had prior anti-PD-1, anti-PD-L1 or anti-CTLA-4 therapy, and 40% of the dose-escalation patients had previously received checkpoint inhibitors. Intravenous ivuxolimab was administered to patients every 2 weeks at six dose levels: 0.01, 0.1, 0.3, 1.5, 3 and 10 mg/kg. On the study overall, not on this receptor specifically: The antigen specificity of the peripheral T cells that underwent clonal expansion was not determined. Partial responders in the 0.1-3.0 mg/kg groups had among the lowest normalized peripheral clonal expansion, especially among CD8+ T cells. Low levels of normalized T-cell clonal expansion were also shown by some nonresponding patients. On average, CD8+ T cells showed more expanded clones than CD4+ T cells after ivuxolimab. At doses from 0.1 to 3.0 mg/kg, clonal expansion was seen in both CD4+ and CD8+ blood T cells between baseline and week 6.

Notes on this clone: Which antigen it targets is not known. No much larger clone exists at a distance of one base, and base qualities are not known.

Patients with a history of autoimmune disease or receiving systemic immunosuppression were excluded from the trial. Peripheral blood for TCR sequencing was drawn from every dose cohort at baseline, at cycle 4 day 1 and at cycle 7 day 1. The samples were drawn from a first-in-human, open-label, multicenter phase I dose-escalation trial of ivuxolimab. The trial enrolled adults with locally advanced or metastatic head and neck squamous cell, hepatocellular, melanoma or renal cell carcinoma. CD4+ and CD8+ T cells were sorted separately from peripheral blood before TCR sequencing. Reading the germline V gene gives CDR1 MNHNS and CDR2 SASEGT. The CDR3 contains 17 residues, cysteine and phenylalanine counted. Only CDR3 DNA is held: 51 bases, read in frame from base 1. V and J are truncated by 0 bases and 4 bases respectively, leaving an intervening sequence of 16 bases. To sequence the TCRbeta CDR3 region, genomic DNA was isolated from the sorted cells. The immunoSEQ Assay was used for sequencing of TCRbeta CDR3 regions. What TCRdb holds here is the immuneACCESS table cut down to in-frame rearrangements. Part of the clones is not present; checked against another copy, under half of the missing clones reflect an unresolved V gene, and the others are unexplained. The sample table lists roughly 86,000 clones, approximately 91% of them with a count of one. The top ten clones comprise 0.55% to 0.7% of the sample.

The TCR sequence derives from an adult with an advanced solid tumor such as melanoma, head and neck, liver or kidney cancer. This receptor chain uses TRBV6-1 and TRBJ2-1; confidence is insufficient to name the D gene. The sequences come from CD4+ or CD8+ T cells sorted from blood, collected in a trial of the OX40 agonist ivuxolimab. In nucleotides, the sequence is TGTGCCAGCAGTGAAGCGCTAGGTTCTAGAAGGTACAATGAGCAGTTCTTC. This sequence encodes CASSEALGSRRYNEQFF.